Sequencing of this T cell receptor (beta chain) was carried out in a study of cytomegalovirus exposure and HLA in healthy donors. Overall study: The study's early data release held some 85 million unique TCRs from HLA-typed donors.

The ends lost 3 bases at V and 4 bases at J; junction bases unmatched: 3. The CDR3 runs 14 residues. Germline V gene lookup returns CDR1 SGHAT and CDR2 FQNNGV. A word on this clone: The antigen is unknown.

PCR used 60 Vbeta primers and 13 Jbeta primers. The protocol was immunoSEQ multiplex PCR, while the TCRdb copy is restricted to in-frame clones and leaves out a portion. The repertoire consists of approximately 120,000 clones, with 60% to 85% occurring once and the leading ten covering around 2.9%. General study findings and limits: In a later analysis, approximately 15,000 TCR beta sequences were associated with HLA alleles at 0.05 false discovery rate.

This receptor was obtained from a man aged 25-45 years in good health and CMV-seronegative. Sequenced material: PBMCs. The chain is built from TRBV11-2 and TRBJ1-1; TRBD1 aligns across 9 bases. The CDR3 DNA reads as TGTGCCAGCAGCTTTGACAGGGGGGGCACTGAAGCTTTCTTT. Its translation is CASSFDRGGTEAFF.